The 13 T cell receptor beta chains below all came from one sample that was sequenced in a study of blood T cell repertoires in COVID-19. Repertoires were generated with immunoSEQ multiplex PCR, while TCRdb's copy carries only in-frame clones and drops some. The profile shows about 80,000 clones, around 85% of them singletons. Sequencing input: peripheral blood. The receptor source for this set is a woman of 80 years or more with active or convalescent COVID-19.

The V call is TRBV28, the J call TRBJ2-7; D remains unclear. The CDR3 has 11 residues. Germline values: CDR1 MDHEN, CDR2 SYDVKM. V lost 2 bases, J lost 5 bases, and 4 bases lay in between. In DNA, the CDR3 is TGTGCCAGCAGTTTAACTGACGAGCAGTACTTC. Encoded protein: CASSLTDEQYF.

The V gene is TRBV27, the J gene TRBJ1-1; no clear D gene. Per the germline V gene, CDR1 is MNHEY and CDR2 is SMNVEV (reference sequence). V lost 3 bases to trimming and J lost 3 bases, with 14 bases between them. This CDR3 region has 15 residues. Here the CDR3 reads CASSLTPFSDTEAFF. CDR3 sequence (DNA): TGTGCCAGCAGTTTGACTCCTTTCTCTGACACTGAAGCTTTCTTT.

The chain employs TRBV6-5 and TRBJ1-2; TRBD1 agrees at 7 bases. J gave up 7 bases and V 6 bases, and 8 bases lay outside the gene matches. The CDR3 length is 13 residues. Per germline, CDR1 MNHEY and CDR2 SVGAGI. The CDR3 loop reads CASRPQGVAGYTF. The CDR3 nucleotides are TGTGCCAGCAGACCCCAGGGGGTAGCTGGCTACACCTTC.

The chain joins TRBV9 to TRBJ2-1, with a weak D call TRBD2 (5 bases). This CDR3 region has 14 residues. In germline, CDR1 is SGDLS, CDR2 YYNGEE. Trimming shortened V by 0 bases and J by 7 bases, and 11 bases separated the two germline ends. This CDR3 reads CASSVVGASNEQFF. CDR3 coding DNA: TGTGCCAGCAGCGTAGTGGGAGCGAGTAATGAGCAGTTCTTC.

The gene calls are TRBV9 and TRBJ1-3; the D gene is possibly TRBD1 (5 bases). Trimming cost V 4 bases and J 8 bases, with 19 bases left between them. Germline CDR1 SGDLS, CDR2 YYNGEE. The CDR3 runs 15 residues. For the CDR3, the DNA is TGTGCCAGCAGCAGGGACTCCACGGCGGGAGACACCATATATTTT. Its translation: CASSRDSTAGDTIYF. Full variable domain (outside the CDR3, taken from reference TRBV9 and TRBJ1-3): DSGVTQTPKHLITATGQRVTLRCSPRSGDLSVYWYQQSLDQGLQFLIQYYNGEERAKGNILERFSAQQFPDLHSELNLSSLELGDSALYFCASSRDSTAGDTIYFGEGSWLTVV.

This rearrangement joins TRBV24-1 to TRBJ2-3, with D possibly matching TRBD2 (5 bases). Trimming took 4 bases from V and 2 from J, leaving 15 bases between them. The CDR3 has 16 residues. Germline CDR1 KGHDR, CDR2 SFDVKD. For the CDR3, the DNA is TGTGCCACCAGTGACCGGTCGGGAAGCTACACAGATACGCAGTATTTT. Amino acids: CATSDRSGSYTDTQYF.

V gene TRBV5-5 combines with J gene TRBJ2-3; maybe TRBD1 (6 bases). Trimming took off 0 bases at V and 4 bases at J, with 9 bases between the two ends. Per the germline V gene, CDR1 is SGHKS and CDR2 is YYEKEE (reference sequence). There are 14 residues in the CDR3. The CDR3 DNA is TGTGCCAGCAGCTTGGGGCCAGGGGCAGATACGCAGTATTTT. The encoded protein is CASSLGPGADTQYF. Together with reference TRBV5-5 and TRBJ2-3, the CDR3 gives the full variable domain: DAGVTQSPTHLIKTRGQQVTLRCSPISGHKSVSWYQQVLGQGPQFIFQYYEKEERGRGNFPDRFSARQFPNYSSELNVNALLLGDSALYLCASSLGPGADTQYFGPGTRLTVL.

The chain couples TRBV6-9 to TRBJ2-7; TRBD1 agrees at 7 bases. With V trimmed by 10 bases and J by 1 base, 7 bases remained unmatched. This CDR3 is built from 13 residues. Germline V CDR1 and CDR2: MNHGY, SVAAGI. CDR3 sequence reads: CATGQDDSYEQYF. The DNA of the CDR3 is TGTGCCACCGGACAGGATGATTCCTACGAGCAGTACTTC.

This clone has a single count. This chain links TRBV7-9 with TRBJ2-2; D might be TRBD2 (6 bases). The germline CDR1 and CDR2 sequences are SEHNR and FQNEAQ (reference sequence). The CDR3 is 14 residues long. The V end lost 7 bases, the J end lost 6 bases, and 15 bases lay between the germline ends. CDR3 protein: CASTVGLVSGELFF. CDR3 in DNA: TGTGCCAGCACTGTGGGACTTGTGTCCGGGGAGCTGTTTTTT. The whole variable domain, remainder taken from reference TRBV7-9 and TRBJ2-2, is DTGVSQNPRHKITKRGQNVTFRCDPISEHNRLYWYRQTLGQGPEFLTYFQNEAQLEKSRLLSDRFSAERPKGSFSTLEIQRTEQGDSAMYLCASTVGLVSGELFFGEGSRLTVL.

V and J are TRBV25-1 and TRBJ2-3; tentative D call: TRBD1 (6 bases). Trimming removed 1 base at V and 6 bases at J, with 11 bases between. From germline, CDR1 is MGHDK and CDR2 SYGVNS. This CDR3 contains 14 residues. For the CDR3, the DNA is TGTGCCAGCAGTGAATCCCACAGGGATGATACGCAGTATTTT. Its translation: CASSESHRDDTQYF.

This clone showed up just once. The CDR3 is CASSDTQRSYNEQFF. In DNA form, the CDR3 reads TGTGCCAGCAGTGACACTCAACGCTCCTACAATGAGCAGTTCTTC. The chain is built from TRBV6-2 or TRBV6-3 and TRBJ2-1; D not resolved. CDR3 size: 15 residues. With 5 bases removed from V and 0 bases from J, the gap between germline ends came to 11 bases. The germline V gene has CDR1 MNHEY and CDR2 SVGEGT.

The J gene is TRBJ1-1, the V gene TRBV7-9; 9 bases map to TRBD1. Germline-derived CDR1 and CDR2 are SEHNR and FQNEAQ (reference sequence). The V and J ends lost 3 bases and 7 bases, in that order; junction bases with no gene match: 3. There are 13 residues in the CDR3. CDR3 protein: CASSLGQGVEAFF. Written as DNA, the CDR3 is TGTGCCAGCAGCTTGGGACAGGGTGTTGAAGCTTTCTTT.

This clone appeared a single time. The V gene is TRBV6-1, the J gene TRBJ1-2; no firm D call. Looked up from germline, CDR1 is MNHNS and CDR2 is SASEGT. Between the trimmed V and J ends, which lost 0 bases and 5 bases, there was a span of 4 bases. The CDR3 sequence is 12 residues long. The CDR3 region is CASSEARYGYTF. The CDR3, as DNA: TGTGCCAGCAGTGAAGCGCGGTATGGCTACACCTTC.